This T cell receptor (beta chain) was retrieved from a study of yellow fever vaccine responses in identical twins. Study findings and constraints: Twins' vaccine T cell response reportedly gave the appearance of partial convergence and partial personalization.

As for this clonotype: The antigen is not known.

TCRdb called the RT-PCR reads again in MiXCR, with one record for every CDR3 protein. The top ten hold 2.9% of the sample, which has roughly 4,400 distinct CDR3 sequences, over 75% seen once. The receptor was derived from a woman aged 18-35 years who received the yellow fever vaccine. The sample in question was T cells from blood (PBMCs), unsorted or a sorted subset (not recorded which), obtained before or after yellow fever vaccination (not recorded which).

The CDR3 loop is CASSFQGAYGYTF. In DNA form, the CDR3 reads TGTGCCAGCAGCTTTCAGGGAGCCTATGGCTACACCTTC. The chain combines TRBV11-1 with TRBJ1-2; a weak D match, TRBD1 (5 bases). The CDR3 length is 13 residues. V gave up 3 bases and J gave up 4 bases, with 9 bases separating them. Germline values: CDR1 SGHAT, CDR2 FQDESV (reference sequence).